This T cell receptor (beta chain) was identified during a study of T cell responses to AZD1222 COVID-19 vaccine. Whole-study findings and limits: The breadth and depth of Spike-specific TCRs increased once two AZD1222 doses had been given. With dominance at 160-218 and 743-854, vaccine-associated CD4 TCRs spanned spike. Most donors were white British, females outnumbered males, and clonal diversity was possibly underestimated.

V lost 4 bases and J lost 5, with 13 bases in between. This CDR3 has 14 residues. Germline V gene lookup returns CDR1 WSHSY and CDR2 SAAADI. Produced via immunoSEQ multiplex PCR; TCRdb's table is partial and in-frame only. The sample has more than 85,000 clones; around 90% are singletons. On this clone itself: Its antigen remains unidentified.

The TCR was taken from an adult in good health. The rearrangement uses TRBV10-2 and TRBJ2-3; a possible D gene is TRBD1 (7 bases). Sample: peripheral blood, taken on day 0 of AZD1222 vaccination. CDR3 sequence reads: CASSGRGPGDTQYF. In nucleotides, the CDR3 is TGCGCCAGCAGTGGGAGGGGGCCGGGAGATACGCAGTATTTT.